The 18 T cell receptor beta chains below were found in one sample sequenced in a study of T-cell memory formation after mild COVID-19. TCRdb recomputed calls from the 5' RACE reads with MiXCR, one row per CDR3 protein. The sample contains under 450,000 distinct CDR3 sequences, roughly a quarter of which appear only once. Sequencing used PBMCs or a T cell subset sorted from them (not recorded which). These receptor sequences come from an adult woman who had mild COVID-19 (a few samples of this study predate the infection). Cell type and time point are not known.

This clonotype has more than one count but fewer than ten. CDR3 amino acids: CASSPRQGDRLNQPQHF. In nucleotides, the CDR3 is TGTGCCAGTAGTCCTAGACAGGGGGATCGGCTAAATCAGCCCCAGCATTTT. V and J are TRBV19 and TRBJ1-5, with 9 bases fitting TRBD1. Germline CDR1 LNHDA, CDR2 SQIVND (reference sequence). Trimming removed 5 bases from V and 4 bases from J; junction bases left unmatched: 12. There are 17 residues in the CDR3.

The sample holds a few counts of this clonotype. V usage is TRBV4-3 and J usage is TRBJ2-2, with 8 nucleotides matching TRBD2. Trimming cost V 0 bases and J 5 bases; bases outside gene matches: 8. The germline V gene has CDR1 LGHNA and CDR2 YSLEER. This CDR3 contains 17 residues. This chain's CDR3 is CASSQEPAGVGTGELFF. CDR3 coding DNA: TGCGCCAGCAGCCAAGAACCAGCGGGAGTCGGGACCGGGGAGCTGTTTTTT.

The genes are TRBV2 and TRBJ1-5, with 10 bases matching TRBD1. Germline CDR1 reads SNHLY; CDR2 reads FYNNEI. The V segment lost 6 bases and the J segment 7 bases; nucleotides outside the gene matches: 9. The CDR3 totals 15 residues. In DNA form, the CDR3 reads TGTGCCAGCAGGGAATTGGGACAGGGGAAACAGCCCCAGCATTTT. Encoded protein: CASRELGQGKQPQHF.

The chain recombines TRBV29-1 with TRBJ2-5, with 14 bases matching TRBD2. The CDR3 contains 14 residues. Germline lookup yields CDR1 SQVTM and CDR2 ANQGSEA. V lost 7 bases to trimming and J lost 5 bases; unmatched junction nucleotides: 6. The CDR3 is CSAEGTSGSETQYF. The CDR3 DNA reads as TGCAGCGCCGAGGGGACTAGCGGGAGTGAGACCCAGTACTTC.

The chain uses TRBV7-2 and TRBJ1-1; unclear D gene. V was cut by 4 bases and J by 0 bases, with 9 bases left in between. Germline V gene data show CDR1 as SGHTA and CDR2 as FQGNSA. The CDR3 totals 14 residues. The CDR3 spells CASSSHAMNTEAFF. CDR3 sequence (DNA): TGTGCCAGCAGCTCACACGCCATGAACACTGAAGCTTTCTTT.

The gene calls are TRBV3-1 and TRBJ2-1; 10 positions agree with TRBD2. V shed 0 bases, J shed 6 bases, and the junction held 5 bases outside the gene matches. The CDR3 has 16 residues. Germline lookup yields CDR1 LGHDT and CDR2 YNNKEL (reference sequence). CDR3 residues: CASSQDSASGSNEQFF. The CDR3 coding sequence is TGTGCCAGCAGCCAAGATTCCGCTAGCGGGAGCAATGAGCAGTTCTTC.

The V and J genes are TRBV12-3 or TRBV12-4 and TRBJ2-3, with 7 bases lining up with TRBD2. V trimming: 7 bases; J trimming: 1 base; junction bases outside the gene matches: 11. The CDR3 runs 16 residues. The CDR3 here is CASIPPGGTGTDTQYF. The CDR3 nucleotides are TGTGCCAGCATCCCCCCGGGGGGAACGGGCACAGATACGCAGTATTTT.

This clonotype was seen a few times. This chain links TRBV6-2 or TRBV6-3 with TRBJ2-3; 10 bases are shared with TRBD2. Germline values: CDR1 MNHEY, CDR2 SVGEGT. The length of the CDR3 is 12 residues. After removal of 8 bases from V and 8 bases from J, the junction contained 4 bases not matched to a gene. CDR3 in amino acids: CASLAGGGTQYF. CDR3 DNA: TGTGCCAGCTTAGCGGGAGGCGGTACGCAGTATTTT.

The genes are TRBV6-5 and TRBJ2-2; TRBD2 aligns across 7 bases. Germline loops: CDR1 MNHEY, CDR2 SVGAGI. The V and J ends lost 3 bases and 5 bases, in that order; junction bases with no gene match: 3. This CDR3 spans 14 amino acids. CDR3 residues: CASSYILATGELFF. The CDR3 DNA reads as TGTGCCAGCAGTTATATACTAGCGACCGGGGAGCTGTTTTTT.

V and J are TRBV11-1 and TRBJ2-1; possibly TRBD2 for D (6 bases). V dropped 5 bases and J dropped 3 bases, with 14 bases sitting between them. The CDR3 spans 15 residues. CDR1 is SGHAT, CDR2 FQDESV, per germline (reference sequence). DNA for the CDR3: TGTGCCAGCAGCCCTGTGGCGGGGAGCTACAATGAGCAGTTCTTC. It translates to CASSPVAGSYNEQFF.

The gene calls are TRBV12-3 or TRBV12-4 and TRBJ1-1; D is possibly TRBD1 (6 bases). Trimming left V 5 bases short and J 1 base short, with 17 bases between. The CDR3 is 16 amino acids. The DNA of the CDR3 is TGTGCCAGCAGTCTCTGGACCATGACAGGGAACACTGAAGCTTTCTTT. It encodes CASSLWTMTGNTEAFF.

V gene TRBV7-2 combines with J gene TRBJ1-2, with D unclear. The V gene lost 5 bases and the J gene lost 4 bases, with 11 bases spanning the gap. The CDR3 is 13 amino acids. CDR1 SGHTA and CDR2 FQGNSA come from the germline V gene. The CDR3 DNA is TGTGCCAGCAGCGGTAGGACCCGCTATGGCTACACCTTC. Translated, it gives CASSGRTRYGYTF.

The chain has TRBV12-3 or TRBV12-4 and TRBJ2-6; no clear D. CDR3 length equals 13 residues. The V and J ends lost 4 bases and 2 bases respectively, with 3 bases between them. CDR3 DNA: TGTGCCAGCAGTTGGGCTGGGGCCAACGTCCTGACTTTC. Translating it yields CASSWAGANVLTF.

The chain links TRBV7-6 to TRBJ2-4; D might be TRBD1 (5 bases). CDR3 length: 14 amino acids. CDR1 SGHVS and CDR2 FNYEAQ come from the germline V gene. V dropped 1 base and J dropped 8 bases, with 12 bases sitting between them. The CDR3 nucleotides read TGTGCCAGCAGCTTAGGCACAGGTGTTGACATTCAGTACTTC. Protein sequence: CASSLGTGVDIQYF. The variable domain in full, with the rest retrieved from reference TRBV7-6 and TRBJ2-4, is GAGVSQSPRYKVTKRGQDVALRCDPISGHVSLYWYRQALGQGPEFLTYFNYEAQQDKSGLPNDRFSAERPEGSISTLTIQRTEQRDSAMYRCASSLGTGVDIQYFGAGTRLSVL.

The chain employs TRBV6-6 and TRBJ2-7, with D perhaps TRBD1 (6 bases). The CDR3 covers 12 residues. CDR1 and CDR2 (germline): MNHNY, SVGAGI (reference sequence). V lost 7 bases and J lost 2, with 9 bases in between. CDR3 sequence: CASTAGAYEQYF. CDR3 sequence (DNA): TGTGCCAGCACGGCAGGGGCCTACGAGCAGTACTTC.

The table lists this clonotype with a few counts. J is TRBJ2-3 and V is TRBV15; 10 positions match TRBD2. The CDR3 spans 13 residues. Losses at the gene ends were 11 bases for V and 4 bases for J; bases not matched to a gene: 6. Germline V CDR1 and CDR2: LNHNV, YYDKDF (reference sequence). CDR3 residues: CAVQAGGADTQYF. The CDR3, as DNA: TGTGCCGTCCAAGCGGGAGGGGCAGATACGCAGTATTTT.

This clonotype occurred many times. CDR3 nucleotides: TGTGCCAGCAGTTTGGGGACAGGGGACATGAACACTGAAGCTTTCTTT. It yields the protein CASSLGTGDMNTEAFF. The chain employs TRBV12-3 or TRBV12-4 and TRBJ1-1, with 10 positions matching TRBD1. V lost 3 bases and J lost 0; bases outside the gene matches: 4. This CDR3 is built from 16 residues.

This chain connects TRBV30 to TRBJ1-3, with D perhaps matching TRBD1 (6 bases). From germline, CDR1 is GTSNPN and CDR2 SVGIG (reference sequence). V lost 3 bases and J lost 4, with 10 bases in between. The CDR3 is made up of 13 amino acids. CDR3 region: CAWRQGSGNTIYF. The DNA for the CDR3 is TGTGCCTGGAGACAGGGATCAGGAAACACCATATATTTT.